This T cell receptor (beta chain) was captured by sequencing in a study of vaccination effects on CD4 cells after COVID-19. Whole-study context: Three convalescent patients were sampled both early and late post-vaccination.

Study outcomes and limitations: The post-vaccine spike-reactive clones of convalescents showed a predominance of new vaccine-induced clones. The study dataset contains few convalescent patients and includes no early post-infection timepoints.

Turning to this clone: The antigen is unknown.

The protocol was immunoSEQ multiplex PCR, while the TCRdb copy is restricted to in-frame clones and leaves out a portion. The table lists around 44,000 clones, about 80% of them singletons, with 3% to 4% in the top ten. CD4+ T cell isolation took place after 10 days of culture. By PCR, the person was confirmed to have had SARS-CoV-2 infection between March and December 2020. Subjects were given two BNT162b2 or mRNA-1273 vaccine doses. IL-2 medium supplanted half the medium on days 3 and 7. CDR1 LGHDT and CDR2 YNNKEL come from the germline V gene (reference sequence). The CDR3 is 17 amino acids. V lost 3 bases and J 4 bases, leaving 21 bases between the germline ends.

J is TRBJ1-2 and V is TRBV3-1 (or the pseudogene TRBV3-2); a possible D gene is TRBD1 (6 bases). The receptor's source is a human donor who had a prior SARS-CoV-2 infection. This material consisted of CD4+ T cells from PBMCs cultured without peptide, taken after COVID-19 vaccination. CDR3 in amino acids: CASSHHQETGDIYGYTF. The CDR3 bases are TGTGCCAGCAGCCACCACCAAGAGACAGGCGACATCTATGGCTACACCTTC.